The 10 T cell receptor beta chains below all came from one sample that was sequenced in a study of cytomegalovirus exposure and HLA in healthy donors. 60 Vbeta and 13 Jbeta primers were used in PCR. Profiled with immunoSEQ multiplex PCR; TCRdb holds only in-frame clones, not every one. The profile shows 90,000 or so clones, more than 70% of them singletons. Sequencing used PBMCs. The receptors shown here come from a male donor in good health and CMV-seropositive.

V usage is TRBV7-2 and J usage is TRBJ1-1; 8 bases are shared with TRBD1. This CDR3 comprises 14 residues. Germline-derived CDR1 and CDR2 are SGHTA and FQGNSA. Germline trimming cut 5 bases from V and 3 bases from J; bases unmatched to any gene: 5. CDR3 coding DNA: TGTGCCAGCAGCCAAGGACAGGGACACACTGAAGCTTTCTTT. Translation gives CASSQGQGHTEAFF.

The chain recombines TRBV9 with TRBJ2-5; D unclear. The CDR3 runs to 13 residues. V shed 0 bases and J shed 4 bases, with 7 bases lying between them. Germline V gene lookup returns CDR1 SGDLS and CDR2 YYNGEE. CDR3 sequence: CASSVALIETQYF. CDR3 DNA sequence: TGTGCCAGCAGCGTAGCCCTAATAGAGACCCAGTACTTC.

The chain employs TRBV11-2 and TRBJ2-1; 10 nucleotides agree with TRBD2. Germline V gene sequence: CDR1 SGHAT, CDR2 FQNNGV. The CDR3 loop spans 16 amino acids. Trimming at V came to 5 bases and at J to 6 bases, leaving 10 bases not matched to a gene. The chain's CDR3 is CASSLRGTSVINEQFF. CDR3 DNA sequence: TGTGCCAGCAGCCTGAGGGGGACTAGCGTGATCAATGAGCAGTTCTTC. The full variable domain, in which reference TRBV11-2 and TRBJ2-1 provide the parts outside the CDR3, is EAGVAQSPRYKIIEKRQSVAFWCNPISGHATLYWYQQILGQGPKLLIQFQNNGVVDDSQLPKDRFSAERLKGVDSTLKIQPAKLEDSAVYLCASSLRGTSVINEQFFGPGTRLTVL.

This clone showed up just a few times. V and J are TRBV18 and TRBJ2-3; TRBD1 matches 7 bases. Germline loops: CDR1 KGHSH, CDR2 LQKENI. Unmatched junction bases numbered 3, after V lost 3 bases and J lost 0 bases. This CDR3 region has 15 residues. The CDR3 protein is CASSPVQGSTDTQYF. In nucleotides, the CDR3 is TGTGCCAGCTCACCGGTACAGGGGAGCACAGATACGCAGTATTTT. Full variable domain (remainder filled in from reference TRBV18 and TRBJ2-3): NAGVMQNPRHLVRRRGQEARLRCSPMKGHSHVYWYRQLPEEGLKFMVYLQKENIIDESGMPKERFSAEFPKEGPSILRIQQVVRGDSAAYFCASSPVQGSTDTQYFGPGTRLTVL.

V usage is TRBV27 and J usage is TRBJ2-1, with 10 bases that match TRBD1. The CDR3 runs to 14 residues. The V gene's germline CDR1 is MNHEY and CDR2 SMNVEV (reference sequence). With V trimmed by 3 bases and J by 7 bases, 3 bases remained unmatched. The CDR3 reads CASSLGTGVNEQFF. In DNA form, the CDR3 reads TGTGCCAGCAGTTTGGGGACAGGGGTGAATGAGCAGTTCTTC.

This clone was counted only a few times. The genes are TRBV9 and TRBJ2-1; TRBD2 matches 9 bases. The trim removed 4 bases at V and 1 base at J, leaving 6 bases unmatched. Germline V CDR1 and CDR2: SGDLS, YYNGEE. CDR3 size: 16 residues. As DNA, the CDR3 is TGTGCCAGCAGCAGACGAAGCGGGGGGTCCTACAATGAGCAGTTCTTC. Amino acids: CASSRRSGGSYNEQFF.

The CDR3 coding sequence is TGTGCCACCAGCGGGGGAAGCTCTGGGGCCAACGTCCTGACTTTC. Amino acids: CATSGGSSGANVLTF. This rearrangement joins TRBV27 to TRBJ2-6; 8 bases agree with TRBD2. The CDR3 spans 15 residues. The ends lost 10 bases at V and 0 bases at J; junction bases unmatched: 5. Germline CDR1 is MNHEY and CDR2 is SMNVEV (reference sequence).

This chain joins TRBV1 and TRBJ1-1; the table's D call, TRBD1, was not checked against the DNA. TRBV1 is termed a pseudogene. This CDR3 is 13 amino acids long. The CDR3 nucleotides are TGCACCAGCAGCCAAGATCCCCGGACAGAAGCTTTCTTT. This sequence encodes CTSSQDPRTEAFF.

This rearrangement joins TRBV7-3 to TRBJ2-7; 10 bases fit TRBD2. CDR3 length equals 15 residues. Germline CDR1 is SGHTA and CDR2 is FQGTGA. J gave up 5 bases and V 5 bases, and 9 bases lay outside the gene matches. The CDR3 sequence: CASSRSGLAKHEQYF. The CDR3 DNA reads TGTGCCAGCAGCAGATCGGGACTAGCGAAGCACGAGCAGTACTTC.

The gene calls are TRBV28 and TRBJ2-2, with 12 bases that match TRBD2. The CDR3 loop spans 19 amino acids. The ends lost 6 bases at V and 5 bases at J; junction bases unmatched: 16. Germline CDR1 MDHEN, CDR2 SYDVKM. The chain's CDR3 is CASSPREGTSGQQTGELFF. DNA for the CDR3: TGTGCCAGCAGCCCTCGGGAGGGGACTAGCGGGCAACAGACCGGGGAGCTGTTTTTT.